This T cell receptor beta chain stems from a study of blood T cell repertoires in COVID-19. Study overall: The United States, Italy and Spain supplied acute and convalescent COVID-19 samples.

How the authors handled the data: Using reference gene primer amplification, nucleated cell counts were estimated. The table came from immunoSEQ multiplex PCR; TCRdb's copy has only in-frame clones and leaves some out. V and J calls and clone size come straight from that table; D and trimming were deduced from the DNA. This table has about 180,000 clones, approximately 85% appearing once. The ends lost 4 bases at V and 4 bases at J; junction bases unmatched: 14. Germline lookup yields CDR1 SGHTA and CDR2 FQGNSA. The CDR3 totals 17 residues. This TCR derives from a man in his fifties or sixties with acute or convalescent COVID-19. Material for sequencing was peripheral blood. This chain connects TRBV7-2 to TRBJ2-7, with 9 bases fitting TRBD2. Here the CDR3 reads CASSSQEIAGEWYEQYF. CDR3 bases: TGTGCCAGCAGCTCTCAAGAAATAGCGGGAGAGTGGTACGAGCAGTACTTC.